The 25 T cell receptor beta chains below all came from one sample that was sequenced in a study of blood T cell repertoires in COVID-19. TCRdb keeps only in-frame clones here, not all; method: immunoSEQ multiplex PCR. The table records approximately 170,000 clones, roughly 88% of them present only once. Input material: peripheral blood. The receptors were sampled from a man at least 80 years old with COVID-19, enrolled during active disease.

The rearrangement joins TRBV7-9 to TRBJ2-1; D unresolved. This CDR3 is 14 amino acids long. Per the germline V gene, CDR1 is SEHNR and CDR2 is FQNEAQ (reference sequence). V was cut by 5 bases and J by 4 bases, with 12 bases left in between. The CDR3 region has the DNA TGTGCCAGCAGCCCATCTCTACTTTACAATGAGCAGTTCTTC. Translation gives CASSPSLLYNEQFF. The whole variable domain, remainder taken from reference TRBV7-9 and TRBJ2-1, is DTGVSQNPRHKITKRGQNVTFRCDPISEHNRLYWYRQTLGQGPEFLTYFQNEAQLEKSRLLSDRFSAERPKGSFSTLEIQRTEQGDSAMYLCASSPSLLYNEQFFGPGTRLTVL.

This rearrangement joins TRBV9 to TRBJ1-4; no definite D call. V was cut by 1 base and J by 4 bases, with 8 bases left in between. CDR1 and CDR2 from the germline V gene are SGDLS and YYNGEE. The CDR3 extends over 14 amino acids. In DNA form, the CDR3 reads TGTGCCAGCAGCGTATCCGGTCTTAATGAAAAACTGTTTTTT. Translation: CASSVSGLNEKLFF.

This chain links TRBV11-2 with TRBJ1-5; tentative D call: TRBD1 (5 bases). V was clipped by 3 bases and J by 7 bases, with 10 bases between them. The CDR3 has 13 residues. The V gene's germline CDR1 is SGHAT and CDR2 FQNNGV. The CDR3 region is CASSFTGQQPQHF. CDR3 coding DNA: TGTGCCAGCAGCTTCACAGGTCAACAGCCCCAGCATTTT.

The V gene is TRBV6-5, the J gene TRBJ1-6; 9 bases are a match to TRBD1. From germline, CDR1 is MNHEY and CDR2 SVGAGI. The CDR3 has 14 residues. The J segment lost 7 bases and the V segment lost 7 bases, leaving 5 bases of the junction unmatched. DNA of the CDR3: TGTGCCAGCAAAGGGACAGGGACCAATTCACCCCTCCACTTT. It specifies CASKGTGTNSPLHF.

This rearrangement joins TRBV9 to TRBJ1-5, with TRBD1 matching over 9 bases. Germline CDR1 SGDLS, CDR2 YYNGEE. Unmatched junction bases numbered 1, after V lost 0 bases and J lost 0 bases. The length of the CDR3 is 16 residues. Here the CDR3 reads CASSVGQGDSNQPQHF. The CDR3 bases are TGTGCCAGCAGCGTAGGACAGGGGGATAGCAATCAGCCCCAGCATTTT.

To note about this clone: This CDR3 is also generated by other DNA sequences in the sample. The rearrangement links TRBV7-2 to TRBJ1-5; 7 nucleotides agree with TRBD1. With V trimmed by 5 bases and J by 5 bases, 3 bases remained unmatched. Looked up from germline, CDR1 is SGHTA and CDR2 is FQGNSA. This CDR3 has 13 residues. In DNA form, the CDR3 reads TGTGCCAGCAGCAGACAGGGTGATCAGCCCCAGCATTTT. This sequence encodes CASSRQGDQPQHF.

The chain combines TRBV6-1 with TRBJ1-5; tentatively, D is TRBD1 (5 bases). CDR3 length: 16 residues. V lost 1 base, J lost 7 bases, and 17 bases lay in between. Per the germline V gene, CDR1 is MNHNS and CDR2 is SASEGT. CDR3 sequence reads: CASSEVIRAVGQPQHF. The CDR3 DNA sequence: TGTGCCAGCAGTGAAGTTATCAGGGCAGTCGGGCAGCCCCAGCATTTT.

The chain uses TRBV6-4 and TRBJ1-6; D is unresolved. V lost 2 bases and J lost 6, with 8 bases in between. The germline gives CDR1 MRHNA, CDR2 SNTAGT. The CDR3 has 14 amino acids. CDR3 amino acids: CASSDRFGNSPLHF. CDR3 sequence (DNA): TGTGCCAGCAGTGACCGCTTCGGTAATTCACCCCTCCACTTT.

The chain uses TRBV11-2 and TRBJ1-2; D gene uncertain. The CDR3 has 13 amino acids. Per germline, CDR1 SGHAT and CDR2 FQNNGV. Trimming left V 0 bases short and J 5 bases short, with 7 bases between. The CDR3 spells CASSLDFRYGYTF. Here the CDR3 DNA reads TGTGCCAGCAGCTTAGATTTTAGATATGGCTACACCTTC.

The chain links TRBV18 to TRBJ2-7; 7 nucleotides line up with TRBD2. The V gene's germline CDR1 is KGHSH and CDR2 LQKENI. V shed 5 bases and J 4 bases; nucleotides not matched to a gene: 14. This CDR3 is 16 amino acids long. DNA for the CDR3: TGTGCCAGCTCAGCTGGGGGGGACTCGCCTACTTACGAGCAGTACTTC. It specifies CASSAGGDSPTYEQYF.

CDR3 region: CASSQGAIRANTEAFF. The CDR3 DNA is TGTGCCAGCAGCCAAGGGGCTATTAGAGCGAACACTGAAGCTTTCTTT. The chain combines TRBV3-1 (or the pseudogene TRBV3-2) with TRBJ1-1; D is uncertain. Trimming took 1 base from V and 1 from J, leaving 13 bases between them. The CDR3 has 16 residues. CDR1 is LGHDT, CDR2 YNNKEL, per germline (reference sequence).

Here the CDR3 DNA reads TGCGCCAGCAGCTCTTTAGCGGGGGCAGATACGCAGTATTTT. It encodes CASSSLAGADTQYF. The V and J genes are TRBV5-1 and TRBJ2-3; TRBD2 aligns across 9 bases. V lost 3 bases, J lost 4 bases, and 3 bases stayed unmatched. The CDR3 is 14 amino acids. Germline lookup yields CDR1 SGHRS and CDR2 YFSETQ.

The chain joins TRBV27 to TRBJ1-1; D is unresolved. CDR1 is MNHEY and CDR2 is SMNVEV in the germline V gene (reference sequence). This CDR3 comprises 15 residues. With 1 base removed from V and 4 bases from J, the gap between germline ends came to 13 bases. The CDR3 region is CASSLWYPGGTEAFF. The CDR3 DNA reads TGTGCCAGCAGTTTATGGTATCCGGGAGGCACTGAAGCTTTCTTT.

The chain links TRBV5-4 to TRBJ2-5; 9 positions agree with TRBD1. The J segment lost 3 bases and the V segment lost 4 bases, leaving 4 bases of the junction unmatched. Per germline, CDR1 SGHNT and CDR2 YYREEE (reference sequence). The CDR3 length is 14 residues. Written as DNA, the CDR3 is TGTGCCAGCAGCGTCAGGACAGGGGAAGAGACCCAGTACTTC. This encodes CASSVRTGEETQYF.

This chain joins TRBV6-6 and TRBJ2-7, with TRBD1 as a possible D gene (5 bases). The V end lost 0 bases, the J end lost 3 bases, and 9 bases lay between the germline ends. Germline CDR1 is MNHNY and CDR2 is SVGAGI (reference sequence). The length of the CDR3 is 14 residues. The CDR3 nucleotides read TGTGCCAGCAGTTACTCCGGACAACACTACGAGCAGTACTTC. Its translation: CASSYSGQHYEQYF.

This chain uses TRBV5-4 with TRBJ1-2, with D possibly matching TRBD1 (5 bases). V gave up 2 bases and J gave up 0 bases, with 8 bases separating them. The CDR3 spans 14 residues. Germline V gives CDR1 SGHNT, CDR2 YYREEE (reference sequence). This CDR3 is CASSFREANYGYTF. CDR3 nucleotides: TGTGCCAGCAGCTTCAGGGAGGCTAACTATGGCTACACCTTC. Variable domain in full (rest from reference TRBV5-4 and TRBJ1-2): ETGVTQSPTHLIKTRGQQVTLRCSSQSGHNTVSWYQQALGQGPQFIFQYYREEENGRGNFPPRFSGLQFPNYSSELNVNALELDDSALYLCASSFREANYGYTFGSGTRLTVV.

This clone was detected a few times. The CDR3 region has the DNA TGCAGCGGCCGGAGACAGGGAAGGACTGAAGCTTTCTTT. This sequence encodes CSGRRQGRTEAFF. This chain links TRBV29-1 with TRBJ1-1; 7 bases are a match to TRBD1. Germline trimming cut 7 bases from V and 5 bases from J; bases unmatched to any gene: 10. Germline V lookup: CDR1 SQVTM, CDR2 ANQGSEA. CDR3 size: 13 residues.

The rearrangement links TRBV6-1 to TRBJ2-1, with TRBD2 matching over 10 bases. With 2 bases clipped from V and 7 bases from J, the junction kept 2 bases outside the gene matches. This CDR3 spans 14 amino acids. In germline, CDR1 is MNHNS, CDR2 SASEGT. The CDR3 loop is CASSESGGANEQFF. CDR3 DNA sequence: TGTGCCAGCAGTGAAAGCGGGGGGGCGAATGAGCAGTTCTTC.

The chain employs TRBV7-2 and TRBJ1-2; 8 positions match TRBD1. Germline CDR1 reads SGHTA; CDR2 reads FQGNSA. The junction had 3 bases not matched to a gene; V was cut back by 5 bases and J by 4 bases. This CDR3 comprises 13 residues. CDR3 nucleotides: TGTGCCAGCAGCAGCGGACAGGGCTATGGCTACACCTTC. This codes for CASSSGQGYGYTF.

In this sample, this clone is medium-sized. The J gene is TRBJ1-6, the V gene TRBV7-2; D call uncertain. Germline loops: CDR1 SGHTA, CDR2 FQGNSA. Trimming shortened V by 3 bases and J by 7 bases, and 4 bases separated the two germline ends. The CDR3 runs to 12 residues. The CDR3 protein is CASSFQNSPLHF. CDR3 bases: TGTGCCAGCAGCTTTCAGAATTCACCCCTCCACTTT.

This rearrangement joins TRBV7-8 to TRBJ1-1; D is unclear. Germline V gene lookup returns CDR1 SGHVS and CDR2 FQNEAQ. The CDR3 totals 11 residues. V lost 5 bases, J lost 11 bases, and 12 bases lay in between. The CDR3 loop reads CASSQEGDAFF. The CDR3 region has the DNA TGTGCCAGCAGCCAAGAGGGAGATGCTTTCTTT.

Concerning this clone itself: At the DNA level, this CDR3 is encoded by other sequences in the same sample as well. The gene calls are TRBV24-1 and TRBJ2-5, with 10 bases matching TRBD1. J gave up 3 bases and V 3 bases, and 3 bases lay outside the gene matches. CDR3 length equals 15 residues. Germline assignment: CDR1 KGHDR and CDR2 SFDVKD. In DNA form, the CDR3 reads TGTGCCACCAGTGATCGCGGACAGGGGGAAGAGACCCAGTACTTC. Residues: CATSDRGQGEETQYF.

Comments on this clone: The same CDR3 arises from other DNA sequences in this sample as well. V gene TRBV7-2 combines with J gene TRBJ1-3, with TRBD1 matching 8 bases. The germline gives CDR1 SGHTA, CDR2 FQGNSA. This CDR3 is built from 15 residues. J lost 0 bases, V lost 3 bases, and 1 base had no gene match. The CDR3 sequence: CASSFGQGSGNTIYF. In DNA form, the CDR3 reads TGTGCCAGCAGCTTCGGACAGGGCTCTGGAAACACCATATATTTT.

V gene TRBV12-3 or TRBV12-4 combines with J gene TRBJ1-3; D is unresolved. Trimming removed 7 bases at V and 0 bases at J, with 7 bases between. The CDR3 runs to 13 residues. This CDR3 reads CASTTYSGNTIYF. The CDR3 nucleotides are TGTGCCAGCACCACCTACTCTGGAAACACCATATATTTT.

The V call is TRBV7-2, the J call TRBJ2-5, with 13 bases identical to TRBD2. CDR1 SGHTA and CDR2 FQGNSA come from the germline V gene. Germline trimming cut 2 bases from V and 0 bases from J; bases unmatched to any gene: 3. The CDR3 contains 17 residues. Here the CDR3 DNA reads TGTGCCAGCAGCTTATTACTAGCGGGGGGGAACCAAGAGACCCAGTACTTC. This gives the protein CASSLLLAGGNQETQYF.